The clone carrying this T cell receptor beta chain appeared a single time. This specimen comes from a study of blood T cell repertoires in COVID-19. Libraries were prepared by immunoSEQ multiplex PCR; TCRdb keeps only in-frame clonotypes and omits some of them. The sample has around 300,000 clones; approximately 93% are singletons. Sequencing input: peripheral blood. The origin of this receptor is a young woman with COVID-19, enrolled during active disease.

CDR3 residues: CASSFGDGYTF. CDR3 in DNA: TGCGCCAGCAGCTTCGGTGATGGCTACACCTTC. The gene calls are TRBV5-1 and TRBJ1-2; D is unresolved. Trimming took off 2 bases at V and 6 bases at J, with 5 bases between the two ends. The germline V gene encodes CDR1 SGHRS and CDR2 YFSETQ. This CDR3 region has 11 residues.